This T cell receptor (beta chain) came from a study of monozygotic twins with inflammatory bowel disease. Overall study findings and caveats: Sharing of clonotypes with others was lower in IBD patients than in healthy twins, and this was especially so with disease activity. Distinction of different T cell subtypes was not possible.

Comment on this clonotype: Its antigen is not identified.

This CDR3 comprises 14 residues. The germline V gene encodes CDR1 SQVTM and CDR2 ANQGSEA. For every sample, eight separate reactions were used to make cDNA. Template switching appended UMIs that held a 6-nucleotide sample barcode. TCRdb re-called the 5' RACE reads; every CDR3 protein appears as one record, without DNA. This sample's clone table lists 420,000 or so distinct CDR3 sequences. The source of this sequence is a human donor with ulcerative colitis or Crohn's disease, or a healthy co-twin of an affected twin (not recorded which). The sequencing sample was made of blood. The rearrangement links TRBV29-1 to TRBJ2-4; the TRBD2 assignment by TCRdb is unverifiable without DNA. The CDR3 loop reads CSARLAIAKNIQYF.